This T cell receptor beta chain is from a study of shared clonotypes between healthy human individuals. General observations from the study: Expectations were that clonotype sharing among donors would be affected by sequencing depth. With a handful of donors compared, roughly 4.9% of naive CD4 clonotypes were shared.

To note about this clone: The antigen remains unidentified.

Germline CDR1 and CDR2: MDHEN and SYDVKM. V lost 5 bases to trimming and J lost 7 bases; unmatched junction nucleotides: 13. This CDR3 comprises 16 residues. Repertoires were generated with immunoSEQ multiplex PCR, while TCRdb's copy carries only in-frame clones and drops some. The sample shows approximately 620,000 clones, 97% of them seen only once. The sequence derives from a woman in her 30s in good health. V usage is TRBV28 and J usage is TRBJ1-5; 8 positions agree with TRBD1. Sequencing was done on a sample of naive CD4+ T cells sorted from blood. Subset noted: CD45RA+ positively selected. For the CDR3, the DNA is TGTGCCAGCAGTCCTCCCCCGACAGGGGTCGGGCAGCCCCAGCATTTT. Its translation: CASSPPPTGVGQPQHF.